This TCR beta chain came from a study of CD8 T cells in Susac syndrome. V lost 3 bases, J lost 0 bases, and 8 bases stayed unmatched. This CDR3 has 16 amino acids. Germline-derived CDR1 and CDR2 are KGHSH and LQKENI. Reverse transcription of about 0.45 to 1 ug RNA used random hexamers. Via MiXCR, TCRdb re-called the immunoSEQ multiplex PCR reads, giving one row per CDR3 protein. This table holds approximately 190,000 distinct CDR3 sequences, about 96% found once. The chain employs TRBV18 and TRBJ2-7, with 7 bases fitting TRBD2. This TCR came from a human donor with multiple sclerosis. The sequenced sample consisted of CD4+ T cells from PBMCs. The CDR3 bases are TGTGCCAGCTCACCCCGACAACTAGCGTACTCCTACGAGCAGTACTTC. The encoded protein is CASSPRQLAYSYEQYF. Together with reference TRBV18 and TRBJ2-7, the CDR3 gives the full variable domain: NAGVMQNPRHLVRRRGQEARLRCSPMKGHSHVYWYRQLPEEGLKFMVYLQKENIIDESGMPKERFSAEFPKEGPSILRIQQVVRGDSAAYFCASSPRQLAYSYEQYFGPGTRLTVT.